This T cell receptor (beta chain) originates from a study of T cell responses to AZD1222 COVID-19 vaccine. General study results and limits: The donors showed a predominance of white British ancestry and of females, with possible underestimation of clonal diversity.

The data were produced by immunoSEQ multiplex PCR, yet TCRdb's version contains in-frame clones alone and is incomplete. Counted here are approximately 150,000 clones, about 88% occurring once; the ten biggest clones make up 1.5% to 2%. This CDR3 contains 13 residues. CDR1 is SGHDT, CDR2 YYEEEE, per germline. Trimming stripped 0 bases from V and 5 bases from J, with 8 bases between. A remark on this clone: The antigen remains undetermined.

The source of this sequence is an adult in good health. Sequencing was performed on peripheral blood, taken on day 0 of AZD1222 vaccination. This chain links TRBV5-6 with TRBJ1-2; no clear D gene. The chain's CDR3 is CASSLGDIYGYTF. CDR3 sequence (DNA): TGTGCCAGCAGCTTGGGTGACATATATGGCTACACCTTC.